This T cell receptor (beta chain) was identified in a study of T cell responses to AZD1222 COVID-19 vaccine. Points from the study as a whole: Rises in breadth and depth of Spike-specific TCRs came after two AZD1222 doses. Repertoire collection took place solely once the T cell response had peaked. White British people made up most donors, females outnumbered males, and clonal diversity was possibly underestimated.

With regard to this clone: As yet, its antigen is unknown.

Generated by immunoSEQ multiplex PCR, the TCRdb table keeps only in-frame clones and is missing some. The sample has about 110,000 clones; around 85% are singletons. V lost 8 bases to trimming and J lost 2 bases, with 12 bases between them. Germline V gene sequence: CDR1 MGHDK, CDR2 SYGVNS. CDR3 size: 14 residues. The V and J genes are TRBV25-1 and TRBJ2-2, with D possibly being TRBD1 (6 bases). This TCR derives from an adult in good health. Sequenced material: peripheral blood, taken on day 0 of AZD1222 vaccination. The CDR3 nucleotides read TGTGCCAGCCAGGGGCAGGTCAACACCGGGGAGCTGTTTTTT. Its translation is CASQGQVNTGELFF.